These 10 T cell receptor beta chains came from one sample sequenced in a study of early T cells in non-severe SARS-CoV-2 infection (dated by TCRdb to about 2021). Library construction relied on 5' RACE. TCRdb names NextSeq 500 as the instrument used. Using fastp at Q25 and MiXCR, TCRdb reprocessed the public reads and kept productive beta chains. Rows are unified per CDR3 protein, each entry keeping the most common DNA and genes. Across this sample there are under 25,000 distinct CDR3 sequences, with 4.5% to 6% seen only once. The top ten clonotypes cover 3.5% to 4.5% of the sample. Sequenced input: whole blood. The receptors stem from an adult who was a healthcare worker with PCR-confirmed SARS-CoV-2 infection or an uninfected control (not recorded which).

The table lists this clonotype with a few counts. The chain couples TRBV29-1 to TRBJ1-3, with D possibly being TRBD1 (5 bases). The CDR3 loop spans 11 amino acids. The ends were cut back, 7 bases at V and 8 bases at J, with 12 bases in the middle. Germline V gene sequence: CDR1 SQVTM, CDR2 ANQGSEA. The CDR3 loop reads CSAHRGYTIYF. The DNA for the CDR3 is TGCAGCGCACATAGGGGCTACACCATATATTTT.

This clonotype was counted at least ten times. V is TRBV4-2 and J is TRBJ2-3; 8 positions match TRBD2. V dropped 4 bases and J dropped 0; count of bases not matched to a gene: 6. The germline gives CDR1 LGHNA, CDR2 YNFKEQ. This CDR3 is 16 amino acids long. The CDR3 protein is CASSLLLAVSTDTQYF. CDR3 DNA: TGTGCCAGCAGCCTGTTACTAGCGGTTAGCACAGATACGCAGTATTTT.

This clonotype was counted only a few times. The gene calls are TRBV4-2 and TRBJ2-4; either TRBD1 or TRBD2 may fit D (5 bases each). Looked up from germline, CDR1 is LGHNA and CDR2 is YNFKEQ. Trimming removed 6 bases at V and 3 bases at J, with 15 bases between. There are 15 residues in the CDR3. CDR3: CASSRQRDGKNIQYF. CDR3 DNA: TGTGCCAGCAGTCGACAACGGGACGGCAAAAACATTCAGTACTTC.

This chain uses TRBV6-1 with TRBJ1-2; no definite D call. The V gene's germline CDR1 is MNHNS and CDR2 SASEGT. V was shortened by 2 bases and J by 7 bases, with 17 bases between the two germline ends. The CDR3 totals 15 residues. The CDR3: CASSESLRAYLGYTF. The DNA of the CDR3 is TGTGCCAGCAGTGAAAGTCTACGAGCCTATCTTGGCTACACCTTC.

This clonotype qualifies as medium-sized. V is TRBV7-6 and J is TRBJ1-1; 8 nucleotides agree with TRBD1. Germline CDR1 reads SGHVS; CDR2 reads FNYEAQ. There are 14 residues in the CDR3. V shed 1 base, J shed 4 bases, and the junction held 2 bases outside the gene matches. The CDR3 nucleotides read TGTGCCAGCAGCTTAGAAGACAGGGGCACTGAAGCTTTCTTT. It is translated as CASSLEDRGTEAFF.

This clonotype has at least ten counts. This rearrangement joins TRBV13 to TRBJ2-1; perhaps TRBD1 as D (5 bases). The CDR3 contains 15 residues. Germline CDR1 is PRHDT and CDR2 is FYEKMQ (reference sequence). Trimming took 1 base from V and 7 from J, leaving 14 bases between them. CDR3 residues: CASSLATGQLNEQFF. The CDR3 region has the DNA TGTGCCAGCAGCTTAGCAACAGGTCAGCTGAATGAGCAGTTCTTC.

This clonotype was recorded many times. V is TRBV6-2 or TRBV6-3 and J is TRBJ2-7; the D gene is possibly TRBD1 (5 bases). This CDR3 region has 14 residues. Germline loops: CDR1 MNHEY, CDR2 SVGEGT. V was pared by 5 bases and J by 3 bases, with 14 bases between. The CDR3 protein is CASSIDSQIYEQYF. The CDR3 nucleotides are TGTGCCAGCAGTATTGACAGCCAGATCTACGAGCAGTACTTC.

This clonotype rates as medium-sized. Given the absence of the conserved phenylalanine or tryptophan at the CDR3 end, a read error is likely. V gene TRBV10-3 combines with J gene TRBJ2-3; TRBD2 might be the D (5 bases). Germline CDR1 and CDR2: ENHRY and SYGVKD. This CDR3 comprises 12 residues. V lost 10 bases and J lost 4, with 12 bases in between. The CDR3, as DNA: TGTGCCACCCGGGCGCGGGCAGATACGCAGTATTCT. Amino acids: CATRARADTQYS.

This clonotype was observed a handful of times. V usage is TRBV6-4 and J usage is TRBJ2-7; 9 nucleotides line up with TRBD1. Germline V lookup: CDR1 MRHNA, CDR2 SNTAGT. The CDR3 is 15 residues long. The V gene end was trimmed by 2 bases and the J gene end by 2 bases; junction bases not matched to a gene: 4. The CDR3 loop reads CASSDLGQGAYEQYF. CDR3 nucleotide sequence: TGTGCCAGCAGTGACCTGGGACAGGGAGCCTACGAGCAGTACTTC.

This sequence joins TRBV29-1 and TRBJ1-2; 8 positions agree with TRBD1. The CDR3 runs to 12 residues. Looked up from germline, CDR1 is SQVTM and CDR2 is ANQGSEA. The junction had 1 base not matched to a gene; V was cut back by 3 bases and J by 4 bases. The CDR3 DNA sequence: TGCAGCGTTGAGACAGGGGTCTATGGCTACACCTTC. Amino acids: CSVETGVYGYTF.